This T cell receptor beta chain was identified in a study of PD-L1 blockade in urothelial cancer. Study-wide background: Atezolizumab therapy began for patients in the mid-2010s, dosed at 1,200 mg intravenously every 3 weeks. Patients' histories included 0 to 3 prior chemotherapy regimens.

The table came from immunoSEQ multiplex PCR; TCRdb's copy has only in-frame clones and leaves some out. In the table there are over 100,000 clones, roughly 83% of which are singletons. Specified time point: pretreatment peripheral blood. Each individual provided 1 to 8 samples (taken pretreatment and on-treatment). This clone showed up just a few times. The CDR3 sequence is 10 residues long. Looked up from germline, CDR1 is MNHNS and CDR2 is SASEGT. Trimming removed 9 bases from V and 4 bases from J, with 7 bases in between. Sequenced here: PBMCs, sampled around atezolizumab (anti-PD-L1) treatment. V usage is TRBV6-1 and J usage is TRBJ2-7; D is undetermined. The clonotype was recovered from a man between 45 and 60 years old with urothelial cancer. The CDR3 loop reads CASQNYEQYF. In DNA form, the CDR3 reads TGTGCCAGTCAAAATTACGAGCAGTACTTC.